One and the same sample provided the 22 T cell receptor beta chains below, sequenced in a study of blood T cell repertoires in COVID-19. Sequencing was performed with immunoSEQ multiplex PCR; in TCRdb, only in-frame clones are kept and a portion is missing. The sample includes around 460,000 clones, 70% to 90% of them seen just once. The sample was peripheral blood. Receptor source: a man aged 18 to 29 with COVID-19, enrolled during active disease.

This clone was recorded once. This chain connects TRBV21-1 to TRBJ1-2; the D call TRBD1 from the table was never checked on the DNA. TRBV21-1 is annotated as a pseudogene. The CDR3 has 15 amino acids. The CDR3 region has the DNA TGTGCCAGCAGCAAAAGGAAGACAGGGGGCCGAGGCTACACCTTC. Amino acids: CASSKRKTGGRGYTF.

The V and J genes are TRBV15 and TRBJ1-5, with TRBD1 as a possible D gene (5 bases). Trimming removed 4 bases from V and 9 bases from J, with 19 bases in between. This CDR3 region has 15 residues. The germline gives CDR1 LNHNV, CDR2 YYDKDF (reference sequence). CDR3 loop: CATSKRDFPIGPQHF. CDR3 nucleotide sequence: TGTGCCACCAGCAAACGGGACTTCCCGATTGGGCCCCAGCATTTT.

The chain joins TRBV18 to TRBJ2-7, with 7 bases that match TRBD1. The ends lost 3 bases at V and 6 bases at J; junction bases unmatched: 8. CDR3 size: 14 residues. Germline V gene sequence: CDR1 KGHSH, CDR2 LQKENI. The CDR3 spells CASSPIGYRGEQYF. The CDR3 DNA sequence: TGTGCCAGCTCACCTATAGGATACAGGGGCGAGCAGTACTTC.

This sequence joins TRBV15 and TRBJ2-7, with TRBD1 as a possible D gene (6 bases). The CDR3 is 13 amino acids. Between the trimmed V and J ends, which lost 4 bases and 7 bases, there was a span of 14 bases. Germline values: CDR1 LNHNV, CDR2 YYDKDF (reference sequence). CDR3 residues: CATSKGQPLEQYF. The CDR3 DNA follows: TGTGCCACCAGCAAAGGACAGCCCCTGGAGCAGTACTTC.

This chain links TRBV25-1 with TRBJ2-5; perhaps TRBD1 as D (5 bases). CDR3 length equals 16 residues. From germline, CDR1 is MGHDK and CDR2 SYGVNS. With 4 bases removed from V and 2 bases from J, the gap between germline ends came to 17 bases. DNA for the CDR3: TGTGCCAGCAGTGTGAGTAGGGGTGGGAAGCAAGAGACCCAGTACTTC. Protein product: CASSVSRGGKQETQYF.

This clone was picked up one time. The chain employs TRBV5-6 and TRBJ2-7; no clear D. The V gene lost 2 bases and the J gene lost 0 bases, with 6 bases spanning the gap. This CDR3 is built from 13 residues. Germline assignment: CDR1 SGHDT and CDR2 YYEEEE. CDR3 coding DNA: TGTGCCAGCAGCTTTCCCAACTCCTACGAGCAGTACTTC. Translated: CASSFPNSYEQYF.

This chain links TRBV5-4 with TRBJ2-3; 9 bases align to TRBD2. J gave up 2 bases and V 4 bases, and 5 bases lay outside the gene matches. This CDR3 spans 15 amino acids. From germline, CDR1 is SGHNT and CDR2 YYREEE (reference sequence). The CDR3 is CASSRPSGDTDTQYF. The DNA of the CDR3 is TGTGCCAGCAGCAGACCTAGCGGGGACACAGATACGCAGTATTTT.

This clone has more than one count but fewer than ten. The CDR3 DNA reads as TGTGCCAGCAGAGAGAGGGCAGTGATTGATGAGCAGTTCTTC. Encoded protein: CASRERAVIDEQFF. This rearrangement joins TRBV7-8 to TRBJ2-1, with D maybe TRBD2 (5 bases). V was shortened by 6 bases and J by 8 bases, with 17 bases between the two germline ends. CDR3 length: 14 residues. Germline V gene sequence: CDR1 SGHVS, CDR2 FQNEAQ.

This chain connects TRBV12-1 to TRBJ2-7; no check of the table's D call, TRBD2, against the DNA was made. TRBV12-1 is a pseudogene segment. The CDR3 runs 14 residues. DNA of the CDR3: TGTGCCAGCAGCCAACTAGCGGGAGGGGCCGAGCAGTACTTC. Translation: CASSQLAGGAEQYF.

The chain employs TRBV18 and TRBJ2-5; 7 bases line up with TRBD1. The germline CDR1 and CDR2 sequences are KGHSH and LQKENI. This CDR3 contains 14 residues. Trimming cost V 3 bases and J 3 bases; bases outside gene matches: 4. CDR3 loop: CASSPPGTEETQYF. The DNA for the CDR3 is TGTGCCAGCTCACCCCCTGGGACAGAAGAGACCCAGTACTTC. The variable domain in full, with the rest retrieved from reference TRBV18 and TRBJ2-5, is NAGVMQNPRHLVRRRGQEARLRCSPMKGHSHVYWYRQLPEEGLKFMVYLQKENIIDESGMPKERFSAEFPKEGPSILRIQQVVRGDSAAYFCASSPPGTEETQYFGPGTRLLVL.

The CDR3 spells CASSVGTSAYTGELFF. CDR3 nucleotides: TGTGCCAGCAGCGTAGGGACTAGCGCATACACCGGGGAGCTGTTTTTT. This chain links TRBV9 with TRBJ2-2, with 9 bases lining up with TRBD2. Germline V gives CDR1 SGDLS, CDR2 YYNGEE. V shed 0 bases and J 3 bases; nucleotides not matched to a gene: 3. The CDR3 spans 16 residues.

This clone came up once. The genes are TRBV4-1 and TRBJ2-6, with D maybe TRBD1 (5 bases). Germline CDR1 is MGHRA and CDR2 is YSYEKL. Trimming took off 5 bases at V and 6 bases at J, with 20 bases between the two ends. CDR3 length: 17 residues. The CDR3: CASSYLAHRSVANVLTF. In DNA, the CDR3 is TGCGCCAGCAGCTACCTTGCCCACAGGAGTGTGGCCAACGTCCTGACTTTC.

The genes are TRBV18 and TRBJ2-5, with 8 bases matching TRBD1. The CDR3 length is 13 residues. V was clipped by 3 bases and J by 3 bases; unmatched bases: 0. Germline CDR1 and CDR2: KGHSH and LQKENI. In DNA form, the CDR3 reads TGTGCCAGCTCACCGACAGGGGAAGAGACCCAGTACTTC. Its protein product is CASSPTGEETQYF. Complete variable domain (other parts from reference TRBV18 and TRBJ2-5): NAGVMQNPRHLVRRRGQEARLRCSPMKGHSHVYWYRQLPEEGLKFMVYLQKENIIDESGMPKERFSAEFPKEGPSILRIQQVVRGDSAAYFCASSPTGEETQYFGPGTRLLVL.

V and J are TRBV12-1 and TRBJ2-3; the D segment call TRBD1 is taken from the table without a DNA check. TRBV12-1 is assigned pseudogene status. The CDR3 covers 16 residues. CDR3 region: CASSFEEGESTDTQYF. In DNA form, the CDR3 reads TGTGCCAGCAGCTTTGAAGAGGGGGAAAGCACAGATACGCAGTATTTT.

DNA for the CDR3: TGTGCCAGCAGCTTCGGACTAGCCGACGAGCAGTACTTC. Its protein product is CASSFGLADEQYF. The gene calls are TRBV11-2 and TRBJ2-7, with 8 bases identical to TRBD2. CDR1 is SGHAT and CDR2 is FQNNGV in the germline V gene. The CDR3 sequence is 13 residues long. Trimming took 3 bases from V and 5 from J; bases not matched to a gene: 3.

This clone has just one count. Other DNA sequences of this sample code for an identical CDR3. The chain carries TRBV4-1 and TRBJ2-2, with 11 bases lining up with TRBD2. CDR1 and CDR2 from the germline V gene are MGHRA and YSYEKL. V was pared by 1 base and J by 1 base, with 5 bases of the junction left unmatched. The CDR3 totals 18 residues. The chain's CDR3 is CASSQVALAGGNTGELFF. The CDR3 DNA follows: TGCGCCAGCAGCCAAGTAGCTCTAGCGGGGGGGAACACCGGGGAGCTGTTTTTT.

This rearrangement joins TRBV5-1 to TRBJ1-5; 10 nucleotides match TRBD1. CDR3 length: 14 residues. The germline gives CDR1 SGHRS, CDR2 YFSETQ. V was clipped by 4 bases and J by 6 bases; unmatched bases: 4. CDR3 sequence (DNA): TGCGCCAGCAGCAGGACAGGGGGTAGTCAGCCCCAGCATTTT. Amino acid sequence: CASSRTGGSQPQHF.

The chain carries TRBV10-3 and TRBJ2-7; 8 nucleotides align to TRBD1. CDR1 and CDR2 from the germline V gene are ENHRY and SYGVKD. Trimming at V came to 5 bases and at J to 0 bases, leaving 9 bases not matched to a gene. There are 16 residues in the CDR3. CDR3 region: CAISPRGQELSYEQYF. Written as DNA, the CDR3 is TGTGCCATCAGTCCCAGGGGACAGGAGCTCTCCTACGAGCAGTACTTC.

The chain has TRBV2 and TRBJ2-3; 9 bases agree with TRBD1. The CDR3 loop spans 15 amino acids. Germline CDR1 is SNHLY and CDR2 is FYNNEI. V lost 7 bases to trimming and J lost 0 bases; unmatched junction nucleotides: 5. The CDR3 region is CASISGQGSTDTQYF. CDR3 sequence (DNA): TGTGCCAGCATCTCGGGACAGGGTAGCACAGATACGCAGTATTTT.

This chain connects TRBV7-8 to TRBJ2-3, with D possibly being TRBD2 (5 bases). The CDR3 consists of 12 residues. The V end lost 3 bases, the J end lost 10 bases, and 11 bases lay between the germline ends. Germline V gives CDR1 SGHVS, CDR2 FQNEAQ. The CDR3 bases are TGTGCCAGCAGCTTCGGGGTCCTCGCGCAGTATTTT. Protein: CASSFGVLAQYF.

The chain is built from TRBV9 and TRBJ2-2; D ambiguous. Germline V gene data show CDR1 as SGDLS and CDR2 as YYNGEE. The length of the CDR3 is 15 residues. V was cut by 0 bases and J by 0 bases, with 6 bases left in between. The CDR3 loop is CASSVGSANTGELFF. As DNA, the CDR3 is TGTGCCAGCAGCGTAGGCAGTGCGAACACCGGGGAGCTGTTTTTT.

The chain is built from TRBV19 and TRBJ2-3; 10 nucleotides align to TRBD2. Germline loops: CDR1 LNHDA, CDR2 SQIVND (reference sequence). V trimming: 5 bases; J trimming: 2 bases; junction bases outside the gene matches: 4. This CDR3 has 15 amino acids. The chain's CDR3 is CASSLSGGFTDTQYF. In nucleotides, the CDR3 is TGTGCCAGTAGTCTTAGCGGGGGGTTCACAGATACGCAGTATTTT.